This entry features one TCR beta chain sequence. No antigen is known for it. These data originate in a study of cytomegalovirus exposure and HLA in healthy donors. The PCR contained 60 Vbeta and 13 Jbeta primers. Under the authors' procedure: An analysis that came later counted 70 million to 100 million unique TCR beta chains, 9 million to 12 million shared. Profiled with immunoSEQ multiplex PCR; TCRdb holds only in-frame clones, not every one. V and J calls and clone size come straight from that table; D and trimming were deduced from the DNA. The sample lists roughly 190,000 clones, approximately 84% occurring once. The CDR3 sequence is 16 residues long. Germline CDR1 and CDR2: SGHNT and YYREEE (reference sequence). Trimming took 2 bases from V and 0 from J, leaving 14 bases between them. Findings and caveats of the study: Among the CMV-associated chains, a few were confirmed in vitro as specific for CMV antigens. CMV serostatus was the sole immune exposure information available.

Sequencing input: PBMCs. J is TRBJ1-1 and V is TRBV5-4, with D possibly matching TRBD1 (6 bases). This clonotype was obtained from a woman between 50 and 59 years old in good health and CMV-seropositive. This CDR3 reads CASSFGTGSVNTEAFF. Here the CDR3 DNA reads TGTGCCAGCAGCTTCGGTACAGGGAGCGTGAACACTGAAGCTTTCTTT.